Each of the 15 T cell receptor beta chains below was sequenced from the same sample in a study of blood T cell dynamics during melanoma immunotherapy. The sample's time point: week 3, after first cycle of checkpoint inhibitor. Sequencing was performed with immunoSEQ multiplex PCR; in TCRdb, only in-frame clones are kept and a portion is missing. The sample contains about 1,000 clones, approximately 70% of which appear only once. Sequenced here: central memory CD8+ T cells from blood, sampled from a patient treated with checkpoint blockade. The receptors derive from a human donor with melanoma.

This chain joins TRBV11-2 and TRBJ2-7, with D hard to call. In germline, CDR1 is SGHAT, CDR2 FQNNGV. The CDR3 runs 13 residues. Deletions cut 6 bases from V and 0 bases from J, with 9 bases between. The CDR3 protein is CASSPNLSYEQYF. The DNA of the CDR3 is TGTGCCAGCAGTCCAAATCTCTCCTACGAGCAGTACTTC. Combining the CDR3 with reference TRBV11-2 and TRBJ2-7 gives the whole variable domain EAGVAQSPRYKIIEKRQSVAFWCNPISGHATLYWYQQILGQGPKLLIQFQNNGVVDDSQLPKDRFSAERLKGVDSTLKIQPAKLEDSAVYLCASSPNLSYEQYFGPGTRLTVT.

J is TRBJ2-2 and V is TRBV5-1; 10 nucleotides line up with TRBD1. Losses at the gene ends were 5 bases for V and 6 bases for J; bases not matched to a gene: 10. Germline assignment: CDR1 SGHRS and CDR2 YFSETQ. The CDR3 length is 16 residues. CDR3 nucleotides: TGCGCCAGCAGGAAGGGAGACAGGGGGCAGGCCGGGGAGCTGTTTTTT. Amino acids: CASRKGDRGQAGELFF.

V is TRBV11-2 and J is TRBJ2-5; D gene unclear. The J call may be faulty, since TRBJ2-7 better matches the DNA end. The germline V gene has CDR1 SGHAT and CDR2 FQNNGV. The CDR3 runs to 14 residues. The CDR3, as DNA: TGTGCCAGCAGCTTAGATCACCAGGTCTACGAGCAGTACTTC. It specifies CASSLDHQVYEQYF.

In its sample, this clone ranks as large. The chain uses TRBV9 and TRBJ2-7; the match to TRBD2 covers 14 bases. This CDR3 contains 18 residues. The V gene end was trimmed by 3 bases and the J gene end by 0 bases; junction bases not matched to a gene: 8. Germline assignment: CDR1 SGDLS and CDR2 YYNGEE. CDR3 in amino acids: CASSAGLAGGPSSYEQYF. In DNA form, the CDR3 reads TGTGCCAGCAGCGCCGGACTAGCGGGAGGTCCCAGCTCCTACGAGCAGTACTTC.

The chain employs TRBV7-9 and TRBJ1-1; D may be TRBD1 (5 bases). From germline, CDR1 is SEHNR and CDR2 FQNEAQ (reference sequence). The CDR3 has 16 amino acids. The V gene lost 5 bases and the J gene lost 5 bases, with 21 bases spanning the gap. Written as DNA, the CDR3 is TGTGCCAGCAGCCCCGTCGGATCCGGGGGTGGTACTGAAGCTTTCTTT. Amino acid sequence: CASSPVGSGGGTEAFF.

Only a few counts were recorded for this clone. The chain couples TRBV27 to TRBJ2-7; 7 bases are a match to TRBD1. Germline CDR1 is MNHEY and CDR2 is SMNVEV (reference sequence). The ends lost 8 bases at V and 6 bases at J; junction bases unmatched: 10. The CDR3 has 13 residues. The CDR3 here is CASQSGTATEQYF. The CDR3 DNA is TGTGCCAGCCAATCTGGGACAGCCACCGAGCAGTACTTC.

This clone has more than one count but fewer than ten. V is TRBV29-1 and J is TRBJ2-7; maybe TRBD1 (6 bases). The length of the CDR3 is 14 residues. In germline, CDR1 is SQVTM, CDR2 ANQGSEA. The V end lost 1 base, the J end lost 1 base, and 11 bases lay between the germline ends. The CDR3 nucleotides are TGCAGCGTTGAAGGGCGTGGACAGTCCTACGAGCAGTACTTC. Its translation: CSVEGRGQSYEQYF.

The gene calls are TRBV23-1 and TRBJ1-5, with D uncertain. TRBV23-1 is filed as an ORF, its function uncertain. This CDR3 is built from 19 residues. V was cut by 0 bases and J by 0 bases, with 18 bases left in between. The DNA of the CDR3 is TGCGCCAGCAGTCAATCGAGGGTTGGCAGAGCCTATAGCAATCAGCCCCAGCATTTT. As protein: CASSQSRVGRAYSNQPQHF.

The chain carries TRBV6-4 and TRBJ2-2; weak D call: TRBD1 (5 bases). Germline V gene sequence: CDR1 MRHNA, CDR2 SNTAGT. The CDR3 runs 13 residues. Trimming stripped 3 bases from V and 5 bases from J, with 7 bases between. CDR3 bases: TGTGCCAGCAGTGAGGGGCAAACCGGGGAGCTGTTTTTT. It is translated as CASSEGQTGELFF.

As regards this clone: The junction departs from the called germline gene at one end, perhaps through a read error. Other DNA sequences in this specimen translate into the identical CDR3. The chain recombines TRBV19 with TRBJ2-3, with TRBD2 matching over 8 bases. The V gene's germline CDR1 is LNHDA and CDR2 SQIVND (reference sequence). The CDR3 is 16 amino acids. The CDR3 region is CASSRNLAGGADTQYF. Here the CDR3 DNA reads TGCGCCAGTAGCAGAAACCTGGCGGGAGGTGCAGATACGCAGTATTTT.

V is TRBV15 and J is TRBJ2-4, with TRBD2 matching 12 bases. V lost 0 bases and J lost 7; bases outside the gene matches: 1. In germline, CDR1 is LNHNV, CDR2 YYDKDF (reference sequence). This CDR3 is built from 15 residues. The CDR3 sequence is CATSRETSGSNIQYF. CDR3 sequence (DNA): TGTGCCACCAGCAGAGAGACTAGCGGGAGCAACATTCAGTACTTC.

The chain carries TRBV27 and TRBJ2-3, with 9 bases fitting TRBD2. Germline V gene sequence: CDR1 MNHEY, CDR2 SMNVEV (reference sequence). Trimming at V came to 5 bases and at J to 3 bases, leaving 9 bases not matched to a gene. The CDR3 sequence is 16 residues long. CDR3 in amino acids: CASSPLAGGITDTQYF. The CDR3 nucleotides are TGTGCCAGCAGTCCTCTTGCGGGAGGGATAACAGATACGCAGTATTTT.

This clone was counted only a few times. The chain recombines TRBV11-1 with TRBJ1-5, with 7 bases identical to TRBD1. This CDR3 has 15 residues. V lost 5 bases to trimming and J lost 5 bases; unmatched junction nucleotides: 9. Germline V gene data show CDR1 as SGHAT and CDR2 as FQDESV (reference sequence). The CDR3: CASSRTGAGDQPQHF. CDR3 sequence (DNA): TGTGCCAGCAGCCGTACAGGGGCCGGTGATCAGCCCCAGCATTTT.

The CDR3 protein is CASSEADNQPQHF. CDR3 in DNA: TGTGCCAGCAGTGAAGCGGATAATCAGCCCCAGCATTTT. V and J are TRBV6-4 and TRBJ1-5, with D hard to call. The CDR3 spans 13 residues. V shed 3 bases and J shed 4 bases, with 7 bases lying between them. Germline V gene lookup returns CDR1 MRHNA and CDR2 SNTAGT.

V and J are TRBV11-2 and TRBJ2-7, with a tentative D call TRBD2 (5 bases). From germline, CDR1 is SGHAT and CDR2 FQNNGV. This CDR3 is 14 amino acids long. V lost 4 bases, J lost 3 bases, and 13 bases lay in between. The chain's CDR3 is CASSSRGNFYEQYF. CDR3 nucleotide sequence: TGTGCCAGCAGCTCCCGGGGTAATTTCTACGAGCAGTACTTC.